The clone carrying this TCR beta chain showed up just a few times. Antigen unknown. This specimen comes from a study of CD8 T cells in ankylosing spondylitis. This CDR3 is built from 15 residues. Deletions cut 6 bases from V and 5 bases from J, with 20 bases between. Germline CDR1 is MGHDK and CDR2 is SYGVNS. Points from the study as a whole: Several highly homologous variants made up a TCR beta motif, and this motif appeared characteristic of ankylosing spondylitis blood. In ankylosing spondylitis patients, matched synovial fluid reportedly showed significant enrichment of disease-linked clones. With a CD8+ phenotype, disease-linked clones were relatively rare in peripheral blood.

Library preparation for TCR beta used quantitative 5'-RACE with molecular barcodes. TCRdb reanalysed the 5' RACE reads using MiXCR and keeps one entry per CDR3 protein. Of around 770,000 distinct CDR3 sequences listed, about 20% are singletons. This chain uses TRBV25-1 with TRBJ2-7; D unresolved. This TCR was recovered from a male donor with ankylosing spondylitis. The specimen was blood, either unsorted or a sorted T cell fraction (not recorded which). CDR3 DNA sequence: TGTGCCAGCAGCCCATTTGCCCAGCTTCGGGACGAGCAGTACTTC. Translation: CASSPFAQLRDEQYF.